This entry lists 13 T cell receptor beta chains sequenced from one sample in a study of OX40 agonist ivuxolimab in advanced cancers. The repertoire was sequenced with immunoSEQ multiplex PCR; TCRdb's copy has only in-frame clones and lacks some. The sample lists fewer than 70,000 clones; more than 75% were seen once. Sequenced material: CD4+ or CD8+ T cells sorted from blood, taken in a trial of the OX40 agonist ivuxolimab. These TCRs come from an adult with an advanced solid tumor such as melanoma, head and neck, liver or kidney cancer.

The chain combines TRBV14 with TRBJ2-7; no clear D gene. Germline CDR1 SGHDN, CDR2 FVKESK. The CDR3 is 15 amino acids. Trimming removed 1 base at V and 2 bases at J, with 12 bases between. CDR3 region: CASSQVSNIPYEQYF. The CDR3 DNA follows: TGTGCCAGCAGCCAAGTGTCAAACATACCCTACGAGCAGTACTTC.

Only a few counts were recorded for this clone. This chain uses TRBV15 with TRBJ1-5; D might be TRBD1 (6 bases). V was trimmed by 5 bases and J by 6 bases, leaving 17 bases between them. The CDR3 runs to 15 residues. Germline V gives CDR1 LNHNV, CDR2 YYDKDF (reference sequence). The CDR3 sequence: CATSVQQGIGQPQHF. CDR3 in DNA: TGTGCCACCAGCGTACAACAGGGTATCGGTCAGCCCCAGCATTTT.

CDR3 sequence (DNA): TGTGCCAGCAGCGGGGGCCGTAGGGGTGATGGCTACACCTTC. Protein sequence: CASSGGRRGDGYTF. The V and J genes are TRBV13 and TRBJ1-2; D might be TRBD1 (6 bases). The CDR3 has 14 residues. The V end was cut by 5 bases, the J end by 6 bases, with 16 bases between. Germline V CDR1 and CDR2: PRHDT, FYEKMQ (reference sequence). The full variable domain, rest sourced from reference TRBV13 and TRBJ1-2, is AAGVIQSPRHLIKEKRETATLKCYPIPRHDTVYWYQQGPGQDPQFLISFYEKMQSDKGSIPDRFSAQQFSDYHSELNMSSLELGDSALYFCASSGGRRGDGYTFGSGTRLTVV.

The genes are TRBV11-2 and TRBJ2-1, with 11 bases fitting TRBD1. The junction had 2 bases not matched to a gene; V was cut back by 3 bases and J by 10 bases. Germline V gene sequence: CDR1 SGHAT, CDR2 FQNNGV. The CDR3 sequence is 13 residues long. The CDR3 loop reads CASSLGQGDEQFF. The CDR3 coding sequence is TGTGCCAGCAGCTTGGGACAGGGGGACGAGCAGTTCTTC.

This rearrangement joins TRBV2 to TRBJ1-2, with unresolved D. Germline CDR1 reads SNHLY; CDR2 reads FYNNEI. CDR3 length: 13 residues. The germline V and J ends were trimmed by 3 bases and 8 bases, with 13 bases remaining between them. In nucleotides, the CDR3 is TGTGCCAGCAGTGATCTGGAGGTGAAAGGCTACACCTTC. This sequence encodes CASSDLEVKGYTF.

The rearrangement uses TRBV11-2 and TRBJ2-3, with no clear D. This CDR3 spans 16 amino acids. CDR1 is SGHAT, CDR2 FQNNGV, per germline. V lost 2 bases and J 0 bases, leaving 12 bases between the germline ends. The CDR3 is CASSLLANPSTDTQYF. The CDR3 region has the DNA TGTGCCAGCAGCTTATTGGCAAATCCTAGCACAGATACGCAGTATTTT.

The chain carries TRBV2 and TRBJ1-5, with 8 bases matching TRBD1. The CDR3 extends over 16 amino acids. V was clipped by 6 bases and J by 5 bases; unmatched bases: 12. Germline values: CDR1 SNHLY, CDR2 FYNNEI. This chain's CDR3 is CASSVGTGGGYQPQHF. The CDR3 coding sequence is TGTGCCAGCAGCGTGGGGACAGGCGGCGGGTATCAGCCCCAGCATTTT. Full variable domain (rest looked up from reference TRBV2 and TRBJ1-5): EPEVTQTPSHQVTQMGQEVILRCVPISNHLYFYWYRQILGQKVEFLVSFYNNEISEKSEIFDDQFSVERPDGSNFTLKIRSTKLEDSAMYFCASSVGTGGGYQPQHFGDGTRLSIL.

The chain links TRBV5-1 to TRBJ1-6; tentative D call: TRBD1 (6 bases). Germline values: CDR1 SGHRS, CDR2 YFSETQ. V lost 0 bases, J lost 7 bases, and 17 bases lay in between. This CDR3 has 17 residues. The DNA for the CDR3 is TGCGCCAGCAGCTTGGGGGCCATACAGGGTAGAAATTCACCCCTCCACTTT. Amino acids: CASSLGAIQGRNSPLHF.

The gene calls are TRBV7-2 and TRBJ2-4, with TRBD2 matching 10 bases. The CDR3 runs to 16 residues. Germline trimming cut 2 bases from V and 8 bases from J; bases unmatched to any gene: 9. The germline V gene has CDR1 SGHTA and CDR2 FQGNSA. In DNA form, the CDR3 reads TGTGCCAGCAGCTTATTGAGCGGGAGGGCCGGGGACATTCAGTACTTC. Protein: CASSLLSGRAGDIQYF.

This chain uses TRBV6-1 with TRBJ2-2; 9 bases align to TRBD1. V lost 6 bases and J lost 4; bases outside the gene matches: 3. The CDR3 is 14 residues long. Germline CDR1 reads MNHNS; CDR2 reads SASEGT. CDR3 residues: CASRTGQGTGELFF. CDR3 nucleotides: TGTGCCAGCAGGACGGGACAGGGCACCGGGGAGCTGTTTTTT.

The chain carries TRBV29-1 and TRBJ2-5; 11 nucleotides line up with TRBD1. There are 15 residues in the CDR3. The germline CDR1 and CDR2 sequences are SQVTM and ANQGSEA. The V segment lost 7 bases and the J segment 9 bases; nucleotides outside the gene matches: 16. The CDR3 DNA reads TGCAGCGCACCCACGGGACAGGGGGGCCCAGGGCCCCAGTACTTC. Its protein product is CSAPTGQGGPGPQYF.

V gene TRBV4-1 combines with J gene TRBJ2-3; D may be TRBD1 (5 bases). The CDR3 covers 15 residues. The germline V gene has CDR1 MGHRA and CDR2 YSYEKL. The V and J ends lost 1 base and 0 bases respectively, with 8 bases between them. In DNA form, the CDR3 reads TGCGCCAGCAGCCAAGCATACAGGAGCACAGATACGCAGTATTTT. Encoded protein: CASSQAYRSTDTQYF.

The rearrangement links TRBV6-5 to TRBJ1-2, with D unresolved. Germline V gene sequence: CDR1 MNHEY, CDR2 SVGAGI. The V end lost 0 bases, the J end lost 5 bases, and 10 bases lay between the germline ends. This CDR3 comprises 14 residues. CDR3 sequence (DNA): TGTGCCAGCAGTTACTCGAGCAGCGGTTATGGCTACACCTTC. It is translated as CASSYSSSGYGYTF.